This T cell receptor beta chain was observed in a study of blood T cells in healthy people across ages. The authors ran a second PCR of about 6 to 11 cycles using a sample-barcoded 5' primer and a J-beta primer mix. Each CDR3 protein gets one entry after TCRdb re-called the 5' RACE reads with MiXCR. This sample carries 1.4 million to 1.5 million distinct CDR3 sequences, roughly 40% of them seen once, and the ten largest clones take approximately 7.9%. The CDR3 is made up of 15 amino acids. Germline V lookup: CDR1 SGHTA, CDR2 FQGTGA. V was shortened by 5 bases and J by 4 bases, with 16 bases between the two germline ends.

Material for sequencing was blood. The sequence came from a woman younger than 35 in good health. V is TRBV7-3 and J is TRBJ2-3; D ambiguous. CDR3 nucleotide sequence: TGTGCCAGCAGCGCTCCGGGTTTTGCGCCAGATACGCAGTATTTT. It specifies CASSAPGFAPDTQYF.